This is a list of T cell receptor beta chains from one sample in a study of T cell responses to AZD1222 COVID-19 vaccine. Method: immunoSEQ multiplex PCR; TCRdb's copy keeps in-frame clones and lacks some. Among tens of thousands of clones listed, approximately 90% were seen once. The source was peripheral blood, collected on day 0 of AZD1222 vaccination. These receptors came from an adult in good health. The CDR3 runs from the conserved cysteine through the conserved F or W. D genes are given only for firm matches. Clone size appears in some rows only: once, few, many, or a class for an expanded clone.

v_gene: TRBV5-1; len: 14; abundance: -; j_gene: TRBJ2-1; d_gene: -; CDR3aa: CASSLWMTSDEQFF; CDR3nt: TGCGCCAGCAGCTTGTGGATGACTAGTGATGAGCAGTTCTTC
v_gene: TRBV30; len: 13; abundance: -; j_gene: TRBJ1-2; d_gene: TRBD1; CDR3aa: CAWSATGNYGYTF; CDR3nt: TGTGCCTGGAGTGCGACAGGGAACTATGGCTACACCTTC
v_gene: TRBV28; len: 15; abundance: few; j_gene: TRBJ1-4; d_gene: TRBD1; CDR3aa: CASSLRGQGEEKLFF; CDR3nt: TGTGCCAGCAGTTTAAGGGGACAGGGTGAAGAAAAACTGTTTTTT
v_gene: TRBV6-5; len: 12; abundance: -; j_gene: TRBJ2-7; d_gene: -; CDR3aa: CASRGQGGEQYF; CDR3nt: TGTGCCAGCAGAGGGCAGGGCGGCGAGCAGTACTTC
v_gene: TRBV5-6; len: 14; abundance: -; j_gene: TRBJ1-6; d_gene: -; CDR3aa: CASSFSEGFSPLHF; CDR3nt: TGTGCCAGCAGCTTTTCGGAGGGGTTTTCACCCCTCCACTTT
v_gene: TRBV2; len: 14; abundance: -; j_gene: TRBJ1-1; d_gene: TRBD1; CDR3aa: CASSPTGWTTEAFF; CDR3nt: TGTGCCAGCAGTCCGACAGGGTGGACCACTGAAGCTTTCTTT
v_gene: TRBV6-5; len: 13; abundance: -; j_gene: TRBJ1-1; d_gene: -; CDR3aa: CASSLTVTVEAFF; CDR3nt: TGTGCCAGCAGCCTAACGGTGACAGTTGAAGCTTTCTTT
v_gene: TRBV6-5; len: 13; abundance: -; j_gene: TRBJ1-1; d_gene: -; CDR3aa: CASIHVMNTEAFF; CDR3nt: TGTGCCAGCATTCACGTCATGAACACTGAAGCTTTCTTT
v_gene: TRBV6-1; len: 16; abundance: -; j_gene: TRBJ2-7; d_gene: TRBD2; CDR3aa: CASSVPGLAASYEQYF; CDR3nt: TGTGCCAGCAGTGTACCGGGACTAGCGGCTTCCTACGAGCAGTACTTC
v_gene: TRBV24-1; len: 15; abundance: once; j_gene: TRBJ2-1; d_gene: -; CDR3aa: CATSDLGVGVDEQFF; CDR3nt: TGTGCCACCAGTGATTTAGGGGTCGGTGTGGATGAGCAGTTCTTC
v_gene: TRBV7-6; len: 14; abundance: -; j_gene: TRBJ1-2; d_gene: TRBD1; CDR3aa: CASSSNRGQGGYTF; CDR3nt: TGTGCCAGCAGCTCCAACAGGGGGCAGGGTGGCTACACCTTC
v_gene: TRBV5-6; len: 16; abundance: -; j_gene: TRBJ1-3; d_gene: -; CDR3aa: CASSRVSDASGNTIYF; CDR3nt: TGTGCCAGCAGCCGGGTCTCGGATGCCTCTGGAAACACCATATATTTT
v_gene: TRBV7-3; len: 14; abundance: -; j_gene: TRBJ2-3; d_gene: TRBD1; CDR3aa: CASSLRQGADTQYF; CDR3nt: TGTGCCAGCAGCTTACGACAGGGGGCAGATACGCAGTATTTT
v_gene: TRBV6-2/TRBV6-3; len: 15; abundance: -; j_gene: TRBJ2-2; d_gene: -; CDR3aa: CASSYRRGATGELFF; CDR3nt: TGTGCCAGCAGTTACCGCAGGGGAGCCACCGGGGAGCTGTTTTTT
v_gene: TRBV9; len: 15; abundance: -; j_gene: TRBJ1-2; d_gene: -; CDR3aa: CASSGPGTPNYGYTF; CDR3nt: TGTGCCAGCAGCGGACCCGGGACACCTAACTATGGCTACACCTTC